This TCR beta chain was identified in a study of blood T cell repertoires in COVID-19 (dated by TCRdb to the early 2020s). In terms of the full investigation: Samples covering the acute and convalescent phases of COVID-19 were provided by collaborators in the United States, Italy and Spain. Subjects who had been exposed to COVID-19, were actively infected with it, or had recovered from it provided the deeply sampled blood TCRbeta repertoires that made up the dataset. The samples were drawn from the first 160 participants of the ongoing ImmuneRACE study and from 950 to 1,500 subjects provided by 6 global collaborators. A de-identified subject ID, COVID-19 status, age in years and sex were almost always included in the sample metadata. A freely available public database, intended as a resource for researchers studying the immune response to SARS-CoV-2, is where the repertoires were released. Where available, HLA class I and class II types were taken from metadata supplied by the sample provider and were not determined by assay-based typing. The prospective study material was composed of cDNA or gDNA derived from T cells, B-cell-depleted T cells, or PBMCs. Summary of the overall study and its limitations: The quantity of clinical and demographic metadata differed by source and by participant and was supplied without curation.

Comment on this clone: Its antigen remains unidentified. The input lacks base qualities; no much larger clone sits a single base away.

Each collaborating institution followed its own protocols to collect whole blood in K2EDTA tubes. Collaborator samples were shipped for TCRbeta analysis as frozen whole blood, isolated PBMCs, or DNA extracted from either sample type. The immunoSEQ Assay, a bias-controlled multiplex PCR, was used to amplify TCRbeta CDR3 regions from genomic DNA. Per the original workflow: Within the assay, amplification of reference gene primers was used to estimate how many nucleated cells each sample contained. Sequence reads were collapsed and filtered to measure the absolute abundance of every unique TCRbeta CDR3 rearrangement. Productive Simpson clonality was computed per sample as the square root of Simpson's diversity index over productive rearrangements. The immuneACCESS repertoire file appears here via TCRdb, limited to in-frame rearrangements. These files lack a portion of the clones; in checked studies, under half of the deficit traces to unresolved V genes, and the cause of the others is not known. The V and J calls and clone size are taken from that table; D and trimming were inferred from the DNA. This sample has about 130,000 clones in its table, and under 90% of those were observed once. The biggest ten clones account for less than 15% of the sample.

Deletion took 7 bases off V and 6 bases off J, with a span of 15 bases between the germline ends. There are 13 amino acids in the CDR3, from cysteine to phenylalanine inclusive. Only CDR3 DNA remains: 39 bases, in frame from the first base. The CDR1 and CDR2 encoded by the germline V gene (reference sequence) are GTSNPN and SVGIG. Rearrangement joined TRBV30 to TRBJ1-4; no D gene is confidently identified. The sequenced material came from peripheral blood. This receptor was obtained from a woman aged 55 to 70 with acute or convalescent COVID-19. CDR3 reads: CASPTLGDEKLFF. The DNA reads TGTGCCTCCCCAACCCTCGGAGATGAAAAACTGTTTTTT.